This T cell receptor beta chain is drawn from a study of cytomegalovirus exposure and HLA in healthy donors (dated 2017 in TCRdb). General notes on the study: According to an earlier analysis of a few hundred of the donors, 150 million to 200 million T cells yielded some 110 million unique TCR beta sequences and about 300 Gb of sequence data. About 280 gigabases of sequencing data and around 88 million unique TCR sequences made up an early release that covered fewer than 650 HLA-typed donors. HLA typing included class I and class II loci at four-digit resolution. The study was designed to test whether signatures of past pathogen exposure could be identified by cataloging public T cell receptors. Every discovery cohort repertoire had been produced on one sequencing platform. The T cell repertoires of some 670 subjects were profiled by immunosequencing and related to cytomegalovirus serostatus. In the later analysis, no new phenotypic data were used to find candidate immune exposures; instead, reliance was placed on TCR beta sequences and their occurrence across donors. A separate validation cohort of some 130 different subjects was used in addition to the approximately 610-subject first cohort. The number of typed donors differed by locus: about 620-640 for A, B, C, DRB1 and DQB1; 522 for DQA1; fewer than 610 for DPA1; and around 450 for DPB1. Donor age, sex, ethnicity and CMV serostatus were compiled alongside the repertoire data. Genome-wide SNP genotypes for about 55% of the 666 donors were used in a later genetic analysis, which treated that subset as a discovery cohort. Roughly five DR-DQ haplotypes were handled as single units for association and clustering, since linkage in the cohort was strong. Of the roughly 400 genotyped donors, 81% were placed in the genetic ancestry cluster associated with self-reported Caucasian donors. On average, roughly 250,000 unique TCR beta nucleotide sequences were sequenced per donor among 398 genotyped donors of the cohort, with roughly 18% of those sequences being non-productive. An earlier analysis of around 540 of the donors applied high-throughput TCR beta sequencing to assess whether each TCR beta V gene segment acted as functional or pseudogenic. A later analysis re-analyzed previously published TCR beta repertoires from 666 donors and added high-resolution HLA genotyping to study TCR occurrence patterns. To predict cytomegalovirus infection status, the study brought together high-throughput TCR immunosequencing, statistical association of individual TCRs with disease status, and machine learning. Findings and caveats that apply to the study as a whole: A later analysis associated 15,000 to 20,000 TCR beta sequences with specific HLA alleles at a false discovery rate of 0.05. Across donors, most TCR sequences were observed very rarely, whereas some public TCRs were present in many individuals. HLA typing was unavailable for some donors at each locus, so association tests used only the typed subset. Immune exposure information for the cohort was limited to CMV serostatus. Some IMGT-functional V segments, including TRBV6-2 and TRBV6-3, could not be distinguished by the 87-base-pair reads and were therefore excluded. Broadly in line with IMGT annotations, most TCR beta V segments showed up in productive rearrangements about 90% or about 30% of the time in an earlier analysis of around 600 of the donors. A later analysis found that HLA-associated TCR beta chains were more clonally expanded and had lower generation probabilities than equally common non-associated chains. A cluster of highly shared sequence variants was judged likely to be a technical artifact of the sequencing pipeline. A later analysis found that most CMV-associated TCR beta chains appeared HLA-restricted, with HLA associations seemingly driven largely by CMV exposure. The study listed 150 to 200 TCR beta chains as associated with cytomegalovirus. A later analysis found that TCR association rates varied across HLA loci, with DRB1 alleles showing the most associated TCRs and HLA-C alleles the fewest. Roughly uniform sequencing depth across donors was assumed in presence/absence analyses, although this assumption may not hold. Only TCR beta chains were sequenced in this cohort, and the absence of alpha or paired-chain data limited detectable features. According to a later genetic analysis, donors in an Asian-associated ancestry cluster had fewer N-insertions in productive TCRs than the approximately 670-donor mean. Cytomegalovirus status was reported to be diagnosed by the classifier with high specificity and sensitivity in both the original and validation cohorts. A further reported finding was that TCR beta sequences accurately predicted the HLA-A and HLA-B alleles for most subjects in the first cohort. According to a later analysis, parvovirus B19, influenza, CMV and Epstein-Barr virus appeared linked to several top co-occurrence clusters. Because counts were too low, seventeen rarely observed V segments, including chromosome 9 orphons, were left out of the earlier analysis of a few hundred of the donors. An association between a missense DCLRE1C variant and V-gene and J-gene trimming of TCR beta chains was found in a later genetic analysis and replicated in an independent cohort. Strong co-occurrence of HLA alleles, especially DR and DQ, made assigning TCR associations to individual alleles difficult. Three of the identified cytomegalovirus-associated TCR beta chains were confirmed in vitro to be specific for cytomegalovirus antigens. Correlated functional status among segregating V segments might be attributable to linkage disequilibrium, but an unknown experimental factor could not be ruled out. The authors suggested that the approach could potentially be extended to other disease states and immunological phenotypes.

In total, approximately 610 healthy bone marrow donors made up the cohort. All cohort members were sampled while nominally healthy, although unrecorded immune exposures were likely present. The donor tested CMV seronegative, placing the donor among the approximately 400 seronegative members of the cohort. Every donor gave a peripheral blood sample, and the peripheral blood mononuclear cells from that sample were used for TCR beta sequencing. Genomic DNA extraction from the blood cell samples was performed with the Qiagen DNeasy Blood Extraction Kit. The CDR3 goes from the cysteine to the phenylalanine over 15 residues. Only CDR3 DNA remains: 45 bases, in frame from the first base. The germline V end is reduced by 4 bases and the J end by 7 bases; junction bases left unmatched: 8. The germline V gene gives CDR1 as SGHRS and CDR2 as YFSETQ. Library generation was performed with the immunoSEQ multiplex PCR assay. For the multiplex PCR, a mixture combining 60 forward primers for TCR Vbeta segments and 13 reverse primers for TCR Jbeta segments was used. Amplification of the CDR3 region of rearranged TCR beta genes was performed with a multiplex PCR assay on genomic DNA. Amplified TCR beta libraries were sequenced as 87-base-pair reads on the Illumina HiSeq System. As for the authors' bioinformatics: A later analysis counted about 80 million unique TCR beta chains across the roughly 700 repertoires, and 9.5 million to 11 million of these chains were shared by at least two donors. To remove PCR and sequencing errors, raw reads were error-corrected and collapsed into unique sequences using a nearest-neighbor algorithm that merged closely related sequences. Alignment of CDR3 sequences to IMGT reference sequences was used to assign V, D and J gene segments. For a sequence to be retained, at least a six-nucleotide match to both a V gene segment and a J gene segment was required. A rearrangement was called productive if the CDR3 had no stop codons and remained in frame with V and J, and every other rearrangement was called non-productive. Following IMGT convention, CDR3 was defined as the stretch from the second conserved V-encoded cysteine up to the conserved J-encoded phenylalanine. The earlier analysis of 587 of the donors excluded any sequence lacking an unambiguous match to a single V gene segment. In an earlier analysis of 450 to 700 of the donors, V segments were called functional above 56.7% productive rearrangements and were called segregating when the between-donor standard deviation exceeded 5%. A statistical classification framework was built to diagnose cytomegalovirus status from the catalog of TCR beta chain sequences. V and J gene assignment, in a later analysis, came from comparing TCR nucleotide sequences with IMGT/GENE-DB human TR gene sequences. The TCRdist pipeline was used in a later analysis to assign CDR3 sequences and most-parsimonious VDJ recombination scenarios. In a later analysis, every TCR beta chain was defined by the combination of its CDR3 amino acid sequence and its V-gene family, and reads without a unique V-gene family were dropped. To address suspected cross-contamination and a sequencing artifact, a later analysis removed roughly 640 highly shared, low-generation-probability nucleotide sequences. In a later analysis, a clonal expansion index was calculated for each public chain from normalized within-repertoire ranks of inferred template counts. In a later analysis, generation probabilities were computed with a VDJ recombination model fitted to out-of-frame rearrangements, and the resulting probabilities were checked against IGoR. A later analysis scored TCR-TCR, TCR-HLA and TCR-CMV co-occurrence with hypergeometric tests, applying a repertoire-size bias correction to TCR pairs. False discovery rates were estimated in a later analysis by permuting HLA or CMV assignments 20 times. In a later analysis, co-occurring TCRs were grouped using DBSCAN, with TCRdist sequence similarity added in when clustering inside HLA-allele-positive subsets. For co-occurrence clustering, repertoires with fewer than 30,000 or more than 120,000 public chains were excluded, along with 4 to 6 repertoires with anomalous nucleotide sharing. TCRdb obtained this table from immuneACCESS and retained in-frame rearrangements with V and J assigned. These tables miss some clones; where compared with another copy, unresolved V genes account for less than half of the shortfall, and the remainder is unexplained. That table gives V, J and clone size, and the DNA gave D and trimming. This sample lists 75,000 to 100,000 clones; around 67% were detected once. The ten most abundant clones make up 1.5% to 2% of the sample.

Points on this clone: The clone's antigen remains unknown. The record has no base qualities; no much larger clone is one base away.

The receptor was derived from a male donor in good health and CMV-seronegative. Material for sequencing was PBMCs. The chain links TRBV5-1 with TRBJ1-2, with 12 bases in between that match TRBD1. This receptor carries the CDR3 CASSDTGTGGCGYTF. The DNA is as follows: TGCGCCAGCAGCGACACCGGGACAGGGGGCTGTGGCTACACCTTC.